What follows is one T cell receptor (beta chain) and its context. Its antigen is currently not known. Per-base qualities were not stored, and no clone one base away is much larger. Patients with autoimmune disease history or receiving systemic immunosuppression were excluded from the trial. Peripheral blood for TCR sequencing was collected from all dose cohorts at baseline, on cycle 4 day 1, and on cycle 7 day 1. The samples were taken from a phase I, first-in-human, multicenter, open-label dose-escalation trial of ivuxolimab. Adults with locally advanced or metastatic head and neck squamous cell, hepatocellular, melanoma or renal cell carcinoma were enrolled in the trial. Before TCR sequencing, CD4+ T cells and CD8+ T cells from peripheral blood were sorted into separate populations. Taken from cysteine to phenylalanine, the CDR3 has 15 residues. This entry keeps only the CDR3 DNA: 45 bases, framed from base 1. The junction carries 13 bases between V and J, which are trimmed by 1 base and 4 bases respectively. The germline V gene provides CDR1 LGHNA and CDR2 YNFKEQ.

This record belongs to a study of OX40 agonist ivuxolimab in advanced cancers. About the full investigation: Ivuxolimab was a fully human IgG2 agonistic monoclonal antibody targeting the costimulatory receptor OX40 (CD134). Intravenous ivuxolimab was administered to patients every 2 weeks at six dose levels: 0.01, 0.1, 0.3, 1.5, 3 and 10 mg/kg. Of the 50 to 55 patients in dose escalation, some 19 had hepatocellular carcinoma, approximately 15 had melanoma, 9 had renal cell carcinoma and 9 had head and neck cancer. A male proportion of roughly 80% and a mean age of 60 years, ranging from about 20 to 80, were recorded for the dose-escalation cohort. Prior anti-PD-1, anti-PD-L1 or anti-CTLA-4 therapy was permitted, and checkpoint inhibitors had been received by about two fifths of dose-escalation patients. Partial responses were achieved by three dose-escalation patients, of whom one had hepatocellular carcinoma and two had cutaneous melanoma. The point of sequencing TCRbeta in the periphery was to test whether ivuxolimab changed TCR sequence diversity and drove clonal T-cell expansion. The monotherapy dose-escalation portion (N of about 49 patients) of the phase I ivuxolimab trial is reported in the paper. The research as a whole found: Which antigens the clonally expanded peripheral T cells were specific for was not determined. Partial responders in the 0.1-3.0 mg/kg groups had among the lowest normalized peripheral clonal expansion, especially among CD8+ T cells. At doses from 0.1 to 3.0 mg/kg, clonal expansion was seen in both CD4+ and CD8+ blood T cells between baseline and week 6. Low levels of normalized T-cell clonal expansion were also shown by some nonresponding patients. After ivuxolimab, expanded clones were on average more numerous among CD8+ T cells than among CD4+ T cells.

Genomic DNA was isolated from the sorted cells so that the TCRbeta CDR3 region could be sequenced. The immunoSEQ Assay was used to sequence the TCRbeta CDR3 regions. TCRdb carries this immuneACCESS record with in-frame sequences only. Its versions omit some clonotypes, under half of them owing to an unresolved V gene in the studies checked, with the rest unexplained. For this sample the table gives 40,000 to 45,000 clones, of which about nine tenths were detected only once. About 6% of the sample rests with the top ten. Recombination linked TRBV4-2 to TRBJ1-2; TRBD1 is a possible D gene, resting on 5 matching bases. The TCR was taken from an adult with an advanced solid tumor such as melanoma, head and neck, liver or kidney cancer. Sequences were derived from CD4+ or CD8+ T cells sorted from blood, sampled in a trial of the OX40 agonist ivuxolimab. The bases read TGTGCCAGCAGCCAAGTTGGGAGGCAGGGCTATGGCTACACCTTC. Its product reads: CASSQVGRQGYGYTF.